The 9 T cell receptor beta chains below were found in one sample sequenced in a study of Graves' ophthalmopathy and Graves' hyperthyroidism. Amplified material comprised TCR beta CDR3 regions derived from RNA transcripts. Second-round multiplex PCR came after a first-round RT-PCR that employed HTBI primers. One entry per CDR3 protein, called by TCRdb with MiXCR from the multiplex PCR reads. The sample contains some 1.1 million distinct CDR3 sequences, about 40% of which appear only once. Sequenced input: peripheral blood or thyroid tissue (not recorded which). Source of these receptors: an adult man with Graves' hyperthyroidism.

This clonotype was observed many times. The chain recombines TRBV29-1 with TRBJ2-7; D is perhaps TRBD1 (5 bases). V was trimmed by 5 bases and J by 0 bases, leaving 11 bases between them. The CDR3 is 13 residues long. Germline V gene lookup returns CDR1 SQVTM and CDR2 ANQGSEA. The CDR3 region has the DNA TGCAGCGTTCGGCTCAGGGACTCCTACGAGCAGTACTTC. It encodes CSVRLRDSYEQYF.

This clonotype was counted ten times or more. This chain links TRBV7-9 with TRBJ1-6; D might be TRBD1 (5 bases). CDR1 SEHNR and CDR2 FQNEAQ come from the germline V gene (reference sequence). The V and J ends lost 0 bases and 10 bases respectively, with 13 bases between them. CDR3 length: 15 amino acids. The CDR3, as DNA: TGTGCCAGCAGCTTAGCGGGGACCCTAGAATCACCCCTCCACTTT. Residues: CASSLAGTLESPLHF.

This clonotype was observed a handful of times. In nucleotides, the CDR3 is TGCAGTGCTACCGTAAGATCTGGGGCCAACGTCCTGACTTTC. Translation gives CSATVRSGANVLTF. The rearrangement joins TRBV20-1 to TRBJ2-6, with D unclear. V dropped 4 bases and J dropped 1 base, with 8 bases sitting between them. The germline V gene has CDR1 DFQATT and CDR2 SNEGSKA (reference sequence). The CDR3 totals 14 residues.

In its sample, this clonotype was seen many times. The rearrangement joins TRBV2 to TRBJ2-2; TRBD1 is a possible D gene (5 bases). The CDR3 runs to 20 residues. Looked up from germline, CDR1 is SNHLY and CDR2 is FYNNEI. Trimming took off 5 bases at V and 1 base at J, with 26 bases between the two ends. CDR3 sequence: CASSFRQISTIRGNTGELFF. CDR3 coding DNA: TGTGCCAGCAGTTTCCGACAGATCAGTACAATCAGAGGGAACACCGGGGAGCTGTTTTTT.

Concerning this clonotype: A much more abundant neighbour one base away suggests this may be a read error. This chain connects TRBV4-3 to TRBJ2-7; D is perhaps TRBD1 (5 bases). The V gene's germline CDR1 is LGHNA and CDR2 YSLEER. The CDR3 has 15 residues. CDR3 in amino acids: CASSQDRVIIYGQYF. The CDR3 coding sequence is TGCGCCAGCAGCCAAGACAGGGTCATAATCTACGGGCAGTACTTC.

The J gene is TRBJ2-5, the V gene TRBV29-1, with 15 bases aligning to TRBD2. TRBJ2-7 explains the end of the DNA better; the J call may be wrong. The CDR3 totals 15 residues. The V gene's germline CDR1 is SQVTM and CDR2 ANQGSEA. The CDR3: CSVKGLAGGNYEQYF. The CDR3 DNA sequence: TGCAGCGTCAAGGGACTAGCGGGAGGAAACTACGAGCAGTACTTC.

In regard to this clonotype: Mismatch with germline at one junction end may stem from a read error. The gene calls are TRBV10-3 and TRBJ1-1, with D possibly TRBD1 on 6 matching bases. Per germline, CDR1 ENHRY and CDR2 SYGVKD. The CDR3 sequence is 14 residues long. The CDR3: CASSYRQGFTEAFF. Written as DNA, the CDR3 is TGTGCCAGCAGTTACAGGCAGGGGTTCACTGAAGCTTTCTTT.

This clonotype was seen at least ten times. The chain recombines TRBV14 with TRBJ2-2, with D hard to call. The CDR3 sequence is 13 residues long. Trimming stripped 4 bases from V and 4 bases from J, with 7 bases between. Germline V gene sequence: CDR1 SGHDN, CDR2 FVKESK. CDR3 coding DNA: TGTGCCAGCAGCCGACTTCTCACCGGGGAGCTGTTTTTT. As protein: CASSRLLTGELFF. The complete variable domain, with remaining parts taken from reference TRBV14 and TRBJ2-2, reads EAGVTQFPSHSVIEKGQTVTLRCDPISGHDNLYWYRRVMGKEIKFLLHFVKESKQDESGMPNNRFLAERTGGTYSTLKVQPAELEDSGVYFCASSRLLTGELFFGEGSRLTVL.

The genes are TRBV4-3 and TRBJ2-7; no definite D call. Per germline, CDR1 LGHNA and CDR2 YSLEER. The V end was cut by 0 bases, the J end by 0 bases, with 9 bases between. There are 15 residues in the CDR3. This CDR3 is CASSQDDVNSYEQYF. CDR3 bases: TGCGCCAGCAGCCAAGATGACGTCAACTCCTACGAGCAGTACTTC.